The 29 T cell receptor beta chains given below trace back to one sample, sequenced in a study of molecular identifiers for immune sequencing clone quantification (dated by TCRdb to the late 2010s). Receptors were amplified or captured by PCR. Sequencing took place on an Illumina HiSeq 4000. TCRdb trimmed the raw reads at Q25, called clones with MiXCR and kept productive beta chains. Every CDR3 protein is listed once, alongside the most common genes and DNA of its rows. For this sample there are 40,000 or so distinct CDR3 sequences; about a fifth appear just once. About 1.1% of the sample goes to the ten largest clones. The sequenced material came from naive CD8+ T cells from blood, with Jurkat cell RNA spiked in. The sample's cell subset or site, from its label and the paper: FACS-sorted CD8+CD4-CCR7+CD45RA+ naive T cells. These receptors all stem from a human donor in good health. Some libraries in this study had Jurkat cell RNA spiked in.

The CDR3 loop reads CASSVAGGTDYEQYF. CDR3 in DNA: TGTGCCAGCAGCGTAGCGGGGGGAACCGACTACGAGCAGTACTTC. The J gene is TRBJ2-7, the V gene TRBV9; 7 nucleotides agree with TRBD2. Germline V gene data show CDR1 as SGDLS and CDR2 as YYNGEE. Unmatched junction bases numbered 6, after V lost 0 bases and J lost 3 bases. The CDR3 is made up of 15 amino acids. The full variable domain, in which reference TRBV9 and TRBJ2-7 provide the parts outside the CDR3, is DSGVTQTPKHLITATGQRVTLRCSPRSGDLSVYWYQQSLDQGLQFLIQYYNGEERAKGNILERFSAQQFPDLHSELNLSSLELGDSALYFCASSVAGGTDYEQYFGPGTRLTVT.

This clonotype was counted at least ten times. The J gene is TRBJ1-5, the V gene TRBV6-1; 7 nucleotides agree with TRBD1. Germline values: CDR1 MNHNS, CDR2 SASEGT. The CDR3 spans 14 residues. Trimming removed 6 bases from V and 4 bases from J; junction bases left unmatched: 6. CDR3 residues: CASSGGTENQPQHF. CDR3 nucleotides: TGTGCCAGCAGCGGGGGGACAGAGAATCAGCCCCAGCATTTT.

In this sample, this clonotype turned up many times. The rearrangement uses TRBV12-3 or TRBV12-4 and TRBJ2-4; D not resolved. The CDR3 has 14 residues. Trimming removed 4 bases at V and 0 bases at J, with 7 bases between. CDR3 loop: CASSYTRAKNIQYF. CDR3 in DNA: TGTGCCAGCAGTTACACAAGAGCCAAAAACATTCAGTACTTC.

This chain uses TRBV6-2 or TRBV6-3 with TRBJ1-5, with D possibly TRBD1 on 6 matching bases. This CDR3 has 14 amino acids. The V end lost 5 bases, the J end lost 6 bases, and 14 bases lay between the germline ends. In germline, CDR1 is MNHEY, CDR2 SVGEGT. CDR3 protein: CASSLTGGGQPQHF. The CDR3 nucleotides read TGTGCCAGCAGTCTAACAGGAGGGGGTCAGCCCCAGCATTTT.

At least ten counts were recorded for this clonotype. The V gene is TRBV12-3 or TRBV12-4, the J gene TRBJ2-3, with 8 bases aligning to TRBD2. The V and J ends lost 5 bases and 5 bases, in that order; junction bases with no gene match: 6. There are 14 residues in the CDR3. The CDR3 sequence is CASSPTSGRDTQYF. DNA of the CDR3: TGTGCCAGCAGTCCCACTAGCGGAAGAGATACGCAGTATTTT.

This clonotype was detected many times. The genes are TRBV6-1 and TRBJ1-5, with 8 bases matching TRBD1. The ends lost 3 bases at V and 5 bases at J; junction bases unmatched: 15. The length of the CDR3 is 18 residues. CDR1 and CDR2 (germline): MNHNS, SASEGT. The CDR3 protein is CASSEREKGTGPDQPQHF. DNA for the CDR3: TGTGCCAGCAGTGAGCGGGAAAAAGGGACAGGCCCGGATCAGCCCCAGCATTTT.

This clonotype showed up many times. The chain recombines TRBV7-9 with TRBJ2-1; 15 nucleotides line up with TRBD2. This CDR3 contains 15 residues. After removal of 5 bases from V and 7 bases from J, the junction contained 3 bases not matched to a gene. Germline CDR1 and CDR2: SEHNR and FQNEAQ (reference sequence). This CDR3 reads CASSLGTSGRNEQFF. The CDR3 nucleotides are TGTGCCAGCAGCCTGGGGACTAGCGGGAGGAATGAGCAGTTCTTC.

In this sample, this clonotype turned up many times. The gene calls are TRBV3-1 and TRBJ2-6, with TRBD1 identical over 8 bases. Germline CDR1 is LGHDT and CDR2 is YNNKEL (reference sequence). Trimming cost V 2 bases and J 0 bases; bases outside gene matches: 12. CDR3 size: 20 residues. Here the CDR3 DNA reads TGTGCCAGCAGCCAAAAAATCCCCGGGACAGGCTCCTCTGGGGCCAACGTCCTGACTTTC. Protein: CASSQKIPGTGSSGANVLTF.

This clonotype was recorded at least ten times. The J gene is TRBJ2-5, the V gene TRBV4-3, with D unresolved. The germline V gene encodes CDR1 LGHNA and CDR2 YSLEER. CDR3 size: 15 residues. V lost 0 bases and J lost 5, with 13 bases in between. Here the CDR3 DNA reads TGCGCCAGCAGCCAAGACGGAACCCCCGGGGAGACCCAGTACTTC. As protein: CASSQDGTPGETQYF.

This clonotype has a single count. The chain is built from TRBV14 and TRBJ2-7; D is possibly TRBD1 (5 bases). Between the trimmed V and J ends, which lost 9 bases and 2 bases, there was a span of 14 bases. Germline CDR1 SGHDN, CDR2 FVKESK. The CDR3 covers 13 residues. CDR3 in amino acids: CASRQSSAYEQYF. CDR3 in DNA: TGTGCCAGTCGACAGTCGTCAGCCTACGAGCAGTACTTC.

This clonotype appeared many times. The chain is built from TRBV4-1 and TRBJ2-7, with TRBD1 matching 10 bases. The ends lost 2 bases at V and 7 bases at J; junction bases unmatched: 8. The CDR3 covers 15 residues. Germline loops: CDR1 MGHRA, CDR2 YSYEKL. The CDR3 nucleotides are TGCGCCAGCAGCCAAAACCGACAGGGGGCTTGGGAGCAGTACTTC. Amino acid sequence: CASSQNRQGAWEQYF.

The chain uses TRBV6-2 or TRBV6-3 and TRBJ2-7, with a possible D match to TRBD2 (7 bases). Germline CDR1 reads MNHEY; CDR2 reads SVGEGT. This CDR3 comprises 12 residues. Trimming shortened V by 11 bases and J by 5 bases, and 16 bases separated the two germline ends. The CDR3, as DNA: TGTGCCGGCCCCTCGGGGGGCCACGAGCAGTACTTC. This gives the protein CAGPSGGHEQYF.

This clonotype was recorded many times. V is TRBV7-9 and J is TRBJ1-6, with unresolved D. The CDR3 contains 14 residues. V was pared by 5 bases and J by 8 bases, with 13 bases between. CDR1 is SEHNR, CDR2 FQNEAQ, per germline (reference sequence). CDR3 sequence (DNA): TGTGCCAGCAGCGGGAGTATGCCTGATTCACCCCTCCACTTT. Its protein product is CASSGSMPDSPLHF. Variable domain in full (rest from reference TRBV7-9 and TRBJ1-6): DTGVSQNPRHKITKRGQNVTFRCDPISEHNRLYWYRQTLGQGPEFLTYFQNEAQLEKSRLLSDRFSAERPKGSFSTLEIQRTEQGDSAMYLCASSGSMPDSPLHFGNGTRLTVT.

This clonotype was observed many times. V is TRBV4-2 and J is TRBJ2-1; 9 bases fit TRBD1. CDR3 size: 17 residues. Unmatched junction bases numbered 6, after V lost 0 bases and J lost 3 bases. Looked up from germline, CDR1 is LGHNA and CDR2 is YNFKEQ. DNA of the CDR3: TGTGCCAGCAGCCAAGATTTGGGACAGGGATTCTACAATGAGCAGTTCTTC. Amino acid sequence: CASSQDLGQGFYNEQFF.

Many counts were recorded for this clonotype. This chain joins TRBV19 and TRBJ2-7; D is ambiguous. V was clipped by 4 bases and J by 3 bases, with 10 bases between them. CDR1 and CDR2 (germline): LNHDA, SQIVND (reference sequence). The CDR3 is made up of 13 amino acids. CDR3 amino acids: CASSSRLYYEQYF. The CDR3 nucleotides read TGTGCCAGTAGTAGCAGGTTATACTACGAGCAGTACTTC.

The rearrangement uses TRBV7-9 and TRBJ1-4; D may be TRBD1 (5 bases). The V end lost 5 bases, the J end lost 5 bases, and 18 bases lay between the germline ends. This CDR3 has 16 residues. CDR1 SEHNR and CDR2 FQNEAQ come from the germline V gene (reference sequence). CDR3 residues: CASSPGTAYVNEKLFF. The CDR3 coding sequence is TGTGCCAGCAGCCCAGGGACCGCCTATGTCAATGAAAAACTGTTTTTT.

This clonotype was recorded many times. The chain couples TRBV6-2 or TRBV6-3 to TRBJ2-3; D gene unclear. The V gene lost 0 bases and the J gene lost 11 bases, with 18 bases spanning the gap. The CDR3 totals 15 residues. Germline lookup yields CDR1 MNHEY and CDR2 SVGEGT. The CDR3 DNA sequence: TGTGCCAGCAGTTACTCGTCGCCGCTGGGGATGTTGCAGTATTTT. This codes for CASSYSSPLGMLQYF.

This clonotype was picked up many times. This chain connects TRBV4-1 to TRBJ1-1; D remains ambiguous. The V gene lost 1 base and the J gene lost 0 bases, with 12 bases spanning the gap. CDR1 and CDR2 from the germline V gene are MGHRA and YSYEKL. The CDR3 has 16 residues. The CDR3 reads CASSQVFGTMNTEAFF. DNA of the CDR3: TGCGCCAGCAGCCAAGTCTTCGGCACCATGAACACTGAAGCTTTCTTT.

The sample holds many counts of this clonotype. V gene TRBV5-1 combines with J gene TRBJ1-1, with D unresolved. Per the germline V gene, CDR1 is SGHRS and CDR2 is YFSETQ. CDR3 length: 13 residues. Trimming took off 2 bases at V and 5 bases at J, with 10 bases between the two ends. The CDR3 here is CASSLGRGTEAFF. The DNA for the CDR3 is TGCGCCAGCAGCTTAGGCCGTGGGACTGAAGCTTTCTTT.

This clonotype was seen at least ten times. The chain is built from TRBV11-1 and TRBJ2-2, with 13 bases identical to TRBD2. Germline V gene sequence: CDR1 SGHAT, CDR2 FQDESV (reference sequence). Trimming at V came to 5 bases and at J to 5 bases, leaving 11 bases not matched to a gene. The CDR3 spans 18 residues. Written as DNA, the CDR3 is TGTGCCAGCAGCCCCAGCGGACTAGCGGGAGTTTTGACCGGGGAGCTGTTTTTT. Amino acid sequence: CASSPSGLAGVLTGELFF.

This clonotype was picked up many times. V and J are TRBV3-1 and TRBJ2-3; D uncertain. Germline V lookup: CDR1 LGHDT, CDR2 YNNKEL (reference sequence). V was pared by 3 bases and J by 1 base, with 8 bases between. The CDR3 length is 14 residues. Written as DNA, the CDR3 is TGTGCCAGCAGCCAGGGTGGAGGCACAGATACGCAGTATTTT. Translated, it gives CASSQGGGTDTQYF.

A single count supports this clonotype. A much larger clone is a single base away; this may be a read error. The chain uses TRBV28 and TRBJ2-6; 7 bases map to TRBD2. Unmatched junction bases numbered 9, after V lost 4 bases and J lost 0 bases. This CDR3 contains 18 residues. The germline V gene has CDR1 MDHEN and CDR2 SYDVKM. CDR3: CASSSVGGKSSGANVLTF. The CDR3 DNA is TGTGCCAGCAGTTCCGTGGGGGGGAAAAGCTCTGGGGCCAACGTCCTGACTTTC. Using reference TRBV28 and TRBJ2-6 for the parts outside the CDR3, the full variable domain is DVKVTQSSRYLVKRTGEKVFLECVQDMDHENMFWYRQDPGLGLRLIYFSYDVKMKEKGDIPEGYSVSREKKERFSLILESASTNQTSMYLCASSSVGGKSSGANVLTFGAGSRLTVL.

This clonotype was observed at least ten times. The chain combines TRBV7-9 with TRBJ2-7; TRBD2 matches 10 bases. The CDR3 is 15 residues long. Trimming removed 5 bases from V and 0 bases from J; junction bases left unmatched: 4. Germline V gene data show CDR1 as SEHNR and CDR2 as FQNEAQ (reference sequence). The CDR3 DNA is TGTGCCAGCAGCGTTGGACTAGCGGACTCCTACGAGCAGTACTTC. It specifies CASSVGLADSYEQYF.

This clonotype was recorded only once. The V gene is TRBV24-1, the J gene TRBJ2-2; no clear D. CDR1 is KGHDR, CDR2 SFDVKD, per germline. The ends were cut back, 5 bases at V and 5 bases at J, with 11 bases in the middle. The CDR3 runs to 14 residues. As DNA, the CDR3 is TGTGCCACCAGTGCCCCCTTCAGTACCGGGGAGCTGTTTTTT. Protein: CATSAPFSTGELFF.

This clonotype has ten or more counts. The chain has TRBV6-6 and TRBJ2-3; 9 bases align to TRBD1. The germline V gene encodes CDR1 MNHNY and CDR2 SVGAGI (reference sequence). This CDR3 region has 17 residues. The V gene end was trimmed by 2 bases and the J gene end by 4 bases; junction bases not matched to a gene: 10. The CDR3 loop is CASSYPEQGAGADTQYF. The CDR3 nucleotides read TGTGCCAGCAGTTACCCTGAACAGGGGGCCGGGGCAGATACGCAGTATTTT.

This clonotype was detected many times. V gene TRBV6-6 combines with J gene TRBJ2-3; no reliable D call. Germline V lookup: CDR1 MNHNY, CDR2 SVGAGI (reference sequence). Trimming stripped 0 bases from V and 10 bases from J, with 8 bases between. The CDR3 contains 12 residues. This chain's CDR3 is CASSYSGMPQYF. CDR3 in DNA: TGTGCCAGCAGTTACTCAGGGATGCCGCAGTATTTT.

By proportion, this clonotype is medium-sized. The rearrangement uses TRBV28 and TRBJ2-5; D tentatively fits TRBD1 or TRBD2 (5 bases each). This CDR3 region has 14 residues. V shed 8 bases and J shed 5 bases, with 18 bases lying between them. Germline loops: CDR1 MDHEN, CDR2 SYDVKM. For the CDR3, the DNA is TGTGCCAGCCGTCCTCGGGGCCATCGGGAGACCCAGTACTTC. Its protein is CASRPRGHRETQYF.

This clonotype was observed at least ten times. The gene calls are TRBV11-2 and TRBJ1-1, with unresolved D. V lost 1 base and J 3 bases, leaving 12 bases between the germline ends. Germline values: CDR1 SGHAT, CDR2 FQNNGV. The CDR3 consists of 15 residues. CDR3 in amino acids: CASSLGKLGDTEAFF. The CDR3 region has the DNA TGTGCCAGCAGCTTAGGAAAGCTCGGGGACACTGAAGCTTTCTTT.

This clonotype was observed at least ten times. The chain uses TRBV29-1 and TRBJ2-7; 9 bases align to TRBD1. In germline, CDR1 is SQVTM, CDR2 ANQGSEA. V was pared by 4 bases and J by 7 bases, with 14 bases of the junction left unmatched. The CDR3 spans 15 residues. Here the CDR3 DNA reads TGCAGCGTTGTGTTATTGGAGACAGGGGGAGGAGAGCAGTACTTC. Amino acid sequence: CSVVLLETGGGEQYF.